Reported below is one T cell receptor (beta chain). The age range of participants was about 18 to 100 years, with residence in about 25 US areas. The data were obtained in a study of blood T cell repertoires in COVID-19. Germline CDR1 and CDR2: SGHAT and FQDESV (reference sequence). The CDR3 contains 15 residues. The V end lost 5 bases, the J end lost 4 bases, and 15 bases lay between the germline ends. Using immunoSEQ multiplex PCR, the repertoire was profiled, and TCRdb retains in-frame clones only, with some absent. The data show a few hundred thousand clones, approximately 85% seen once. Sequencing was performed on PBMCs or T cells enriched from blood (not recorded which). The clonotype originates from a woman between 45 and 60 years old who had recovered from COVID-19. This rearrangement joins TRBV11-1 to TRBJ1-3; D is perhaps TRBD1 (5 bases). Here the CDR3 DNA reads TGTGCCAGCAGCCAGAAAGGAGGGACCGGAAACACCATATATTTT. Translated: CASSQKGGTGNTIYF. Full variable domain (rest looked up from reference TRBV11-1 and TRBJ1-3): EAEVAQSPRYKITEKSQAVAFWCDPISGHATLYWYRQILGQGPELLVQFQDESVVDDSQLPKDRFSAERLKGVDSTLKIQPAELGDSAMYLCASSQKGGTGNTIYFGEGSWLTVV.